Presented here are 25 T cell receptor beta chains from one specimen sequenced in a study of post-analysis software for immune sequencing data. Carried by the TCR beta cDNA libraries were unique molecular identifiers. MiXCR was run by TCRdb on the PCR reads, yielding one entry per CDR3 protein. The sample lists 550,000 to 700,000 distinct CDR3 sequences, 44% seen once, with under 2% in the top ten. Study observations and caveats: The study found TRBV5-6, TRBV5-1 and TRBV20-1 among five TRBV segments more frequent in patients than controls.

These receptors' targets are unknown. Sequenced sample: blood. Receptors originate from a girl under 18 with multiple sclerosis.

This clonotype was picked up a small number of times. The genes are TRBV12-3 or TRBV12-4 and TRBJ2-7; 11 nucleotides line up with TRBD2. The J call may be faulty, since TRBJ2-5 better matches the DNA end. There are 15 residues in the CDR3. CDR3 DNA: TGTGCCAGCAGTTTACCTAGCGGGGGGCAGGAGACCCAGTACTTC. Translation: CASSLPSGGQETQYF.

CDR3 sequence: CATQNSGSYEQYF. In nucleotides, the CDR3 is TGTGCCACTCAAAATAGTGGATCCTACGAGCAGTACTTC. The gene calls are TRBV24-1 and TRBJ2-7, with unresolved D. V lost 10 bases, J lost 1 base, and 13 bases lay in between. Germline CDR1 and CDR2: KGHDR and SFDVKD. There are 13 residues in the CDR3.

This clonotype has just a few counts. This chain joins TRBV5-1 and TRBJ2-1; TRBD2 agrees at 12 bases. The CDR3 has 19 residues. Germline V gene lookup returns CDR1 SGHRS and CDR2 YFSETQ. J lost 0 bases, V lost 0 bases, and 7 bases had no gene match. Here the CDR3 DNA reads TGCGCCAGCAGCTTGGCCACTAGCGGGGGGTGGAGCTCCTACAATGAGCAGTTCTTC. Encoded protein: CASSLATSGGWSSYNEQFF.

V and J are TRBV7-8 and TRBJ1-2, with 7 bases aligning to TRBD1. In germline, CDR1 is SGHVS, CDR2 FQNEAQ. The CDR3 has 15 residues. Trimming took 1 base from V and 5 from J; bases not matched to a gene: 7. For the CDR3, the DNA is TGTGCCAGCAGCTTAGTAAGGGACAGACGATATGGCTACACCTTC. Amino acids: CASSLVRDRRYGYTF.

Points on this clonotype: A much larger clone differs from this one at a single base, so this may be a read error. J is TRBJ2-5 and V is TRBV5-8; 9 nucleotides agree with TRBD2. The CDR3 runs to 15 residues. J was trimmed by 11 bases and V by 5 bases; bases with no gene match: 16. CDR1 SGHTS and CDR2 YDEGEE come from the germline V gene. The CDR3 region is CASRKVASGINEQYF. CDR3 nucleotides: TGTGCCAGCAGAAAGGTGGCTAGCGGGATAAATGAGCAGTACTTC.

This clonotype was detected a few times. This chain uses TRBV9 with TRBJ2-3; no firm D call. Germline values: CDR1 SGDLS, CDR2 YYNGEE. This CDR3 spans 14 amino acids. Trimming pared 0 bases from V and 0 bases from J, leaving 5 bases between. The CDR3 spells CASSVVASTDTQYF. In DNA form, the CDR3 reads TGTGCCAGCAGCGTAGTCGCCAGCACAGATACGCAGTATTTT.

This chain joins TRBV12-3 or TRBV12-4 and TRBJ1-4, with no clear D. Between the trimmed V and J ends, which lost 7 bases and 5 bases, there was a span of 14 bases. The CDR3 runs 14 residues. Here the CDR3 reads CASTSSGRNEKLFF. CDR3 DNA: TGTGCCAGCACGTCGTCCGGTCGGAATGAAAAACTGTTTTTT.

As DNA, the CDR3 is TGTGCCAGCAGTGGGTCCTCTGGACAGAGCTCCTACGAGCAGTACTTC. Translated: CASSGSSGQSSYEQYF. This chain links TRBV25-1 with TRBJ2-7; possible D gene TRBD1, 6 bases. The length of the CDR3 is 16 residues. Germline CDR1 reads MGHDK; CDR2 reads SYGVNS. V gave up 4 bases and J gave up 0 bases, with 16 bases separating them.

This clonotype occurred a few times. This chain connects TRBV12-3 or TRBV12-4 to TRBJ2-3; D not resolved. V shed 5 bases and J shed 7 bases, with 13 bases lying between them. This CDR3 contains 13 residues. As DNA, the CDR3 is TGTGCCAGCAGTCTCGACCAGACTTATACGCAGTATTTT. Protein product: CASSLDQTYTQYF.

This clonotype was picked up many times. The chain joins TRBV5-4 to TRBJ2-3; 7 nucleotides align to TRBD1. The germline gives CDR1 SGHNT, CDR2 YYREEE (reference sequence). J was trimmed by 11 bases and V by 2 bases; bases with no gene match: 5. The CDR3 has 12 amino acids. In DNA form, the CDR3 reads TGTGCCAGCAGCTTTCGACAGGGCCAGCAGTATTTT. It yields the protein CASSFRQGQQYF. The variable domain in full, completed from reference TRBV5-4 and TRBJ2-3, reads ETGVTQSPTHLIKTRGQQVTLRCSSQSGHNTVSWYQQALGQGPQFIFQYYREEENGRGNFPPRFSGLQFPNYSSELNVNALELDDSALYLCASSFRQGQQYFGPGTRLTVL.

Remarks on this clonotype: A read error may produce the germline difference seen at one junction end. The V gene is TRBV29-1, the J gene TRBJ2-4, with D hard to call. The germline V gene encodes CDR1 SQVTM and CDR2 ANQGSEA. The CDR3 totals 12 residues. The CDR3 here is CSAELAKNIQYF. CDR3 DNA: TGCAGCGCTGAACTAGCCAAAAACATTCAGTACTTC.

This chain connects TRBV19 to TRBJ1-5; possibly TRBD1 for D (6 bases). CDR3 size: 14 residues. The germline V gene has CDR1 LNHDA and CDR2 SQIVND (reference sequence). Trimming left V 1 base short and J 5 bases short, with 9 bases between. The CDR3 here is CASSIGPGDQPQHF. The CDR3 coding sequence is TGTGCCAGTAGTATAGGGCCAGGGGATCAGCCCCAGCATTTT.

The V gene is TRBV5-1, the J gene TRBJ2-1, with TRBD2 matching 10 bases. The V segment lost 4 bases and the J segment 0 bases; nucleotides outside the gene matches: 4. CDR1 SGHRS and CDR2 YFSETQ come from the germline V gene. The CDR3 totals 16 residues. In nucleotides, the CDR3 is TGCGCCAGCAGCGCTAGCGGGAGTGGCTCCTACAATGAGCAGTTCTTC. This translates into CASSASGSGSYNEQFF.

This clonotype was recorded only once. CDR3 DNA sequence: TGTGCCAGCAGCCTCCCAGGGACCATTTACACTGAAGCTTTCTTT. The encoded protein is CASSLPGTIYTEAFF. The chain uses TRBV14 and TRBJ1-1, with D perhaps matching TRBD1 (5 bases). The ends were cut back, 4 bases at V and 3 bases at J, with 15 bases in the middle. The CDR3 extends over 15 amino acids. The germline CDR1 and CDR2 sequences are SGHDN and FVKESK.

The chain couples TRBV6-5 to TRBJ1-1, with D possibly matching TRBD1 (5 bases). From germline, CDR1 is MNHEY and CDR2 SVGAGI. The CDR3 spans 14 residues. V lost 7 bases, J lost 1 base, and 13 bases lay in between. The CDR3 DNA reads as TGTGCCAGCACCGGGACTCCCCGGAACACTGAAGCTTTCTTT. Residues: CASTGTPRNTEAFF.

The chain carries TRBV5-1 and TRBJ2-3; 12 bases are a match to TRBD2. The CDR3 contains 17 residues. CDR1 and CDR2 (germline): SGHRS, YFSETQ. Losses at the gene ends were 4 bases for V and 0 bases for J; bases not matched to a gene: 6. The CDR3 DNA sequence: TGCGCCAGCAGCCCGTGGACTAGCGGGGAAAGCACAGATACGCAGTATTTT. It yields the protein CASSPWTSGESTDTQYF.

The chain carries TRBV3-1 and TRBJ2-5, with TRBD2 matching over 9 bases. CDR3 length equals 20 residues. Germline CDR1 reads LGHDT; CDR2 reads YNNKEL (reference sequence). V lost 2 bases and J lost 0; bases outside the gene matches: 16. The CDR3 loop is CASSQPSVALAGKYQETQYF. The CDR3 DNA follows: TGTGCCAGCAGCCAACCCTCAGTGGCACTAGCGGGCAAGTACCAAGAGACCCAGTACTTC.

This chain links TRBV5-1 with TRBJ1-2, with 7 bases fitting TRBD1. CDR1 is SGHRS and CDR2 is YFSETQ in the germline V gene. This CDR3 has 14 amino acids. V lost 4 bases, J lost 8 bases, and 11 bases stayed unmatched. The CDR3 spells CASSLWDSQGGYTF. In nucleotides, the CDR3 is TGCGCCAGCAGCCTTTGGGACAGCCAGGGAGGCTACACCTTC.

CDR3 loop: CASSLMGRGGNEQFF. In DNA, the CDR3 is TGTGCCAGCAGTTTAATGGGCAGGGGGGGAAATGAGCAGTTCTTC. This chain links TRBV12-3 or TRBV12-4 with TRBJ2-1; possibly TRBD1 or TRBD2 for D (7 bases each). V was cut by 2 bases and J by 7 bases, with 15 bases left in between. The CDR3 runs 15 residues.

J is TRBJ1-2 and V is TRBV5-5; TRBD1 matches at 7 bases. This CDR3 is 15 amino acids long. Unmatched junction bases numbered 8, after V lost 0 bases and J lost 6 bases. Germline CDR1 reads SGHKS; CDR2 reads YYEKEE (reference sequence). The CDR3 region is CASSLVATGSDGYTF. In DNA, the CDR3 is TGTGCCAGCAGCTTGGTTGCGACAGGGTCGGATGGCTACACCTTC.

V and J are TRBV20-1 and TRBJ1-1; D might be TRBD1 (6 bases). The CDR3 totals 13 residues. In germline, CDR1 is DFQATT, CDR2 SNEGSKA (reference sequence). V shed 3 bases and J shed 1 base, with 9 bases lying between them. The CDR3 region is CSARGGPNTEAFF. CDR3 sequence (DNA): TGCAGTGCTAGGGGGGGGCCGAACACTGAAGCTTTCTTT.

This clonotype was counted only a few times. V and J are TRBV5-1 and TRBJ2-1; D not certain. With 1 base removed from V and 2 bases from J, the gap between germline ends came to 10 bases. This CDR3 has 15 residues. The germline V gene has CDR1 SGHRS and CDR2 YFSETQ. CDR3 sequence: CASSLMDGAYNEQFF. CDR3 coding DNA: TGCGCCAGCAGCTTGATGGACGGAGCCTACAATGAGCAGTTCTTC.

In this sample, this clonotype turned up a few times. CDR3 nucleotide sequence: TGTGCCAGCAGCTTAGGTCTGGATTCGAAGGAAAAACTGTTTTTT. Translated: CASSLGLDSKEKLFF. The chain links TRBV7-6 to TRBJ1-4; D unclear. This CDR3 region has 15 residues. V lost 1 base to trimming and J lost 8 bases, with 14 bases between them. Germline values: CDR1 SGHVS, CDR2 FNYEAQ.

The V gene is TRBV5-1, the J gene TRBJ2-1, with 16 bases fitting TRBD2. This CDR3 is built from 18 residues. After removal of 3 bases from V and 7 bases from J, the junction contained 10 bases not matched to a gene. Germline V gene sequence: CDR1 SGHRS, CDR2 YFSETQ. CDR3 DNA sequence: TGCGCCAGCAGCTGCGCCGGGACTAGCGGGGGGGCTTTAAATGAGCAGTTCTTC. Residues: CASSCAGTSGGALNEQFF.

The chain recombines TRBV27 with TRBJ2-3; 7 bases agree with TRBD1. Germline V gene data show CDR1 as MNHEY and CDR2 as SMNVEV (reference sequence). This CDR3 is built from 13 residues. The V and J ends lost 6 bases and 13 bases, in that order; junction bases with no gene match: 13. CDR3 nucleotide sequence: TGTGCCAGCAGCTTGAAGGGGGCTGCGGCGGAGTATTTT. Amino acids: CASSLKGAAAEYF.